Presented here are 15 T cell receptor beta chains from one specimen sequenced in a study of beta chain features in type 1 diabetes. Expressed TCRB transcripts got sequenced, as all isolated RNA was reverse transcribed. Only in-frame clones appear in the TCRdb table, and some are missing; sequencing was by immunoSEQ multiplex PCR. The data contain some 150,000 clones, 13% of them seen just once; the ten biggest clones take up about 1.3%. Their antigens remain unidentified. Findings and limits, study-wide: Among all four CD4+ subsets, Type 1 diabetes patients had TCRB CDR3s that were moderately but significantly shorter.

The sequenced sample consisted of central memory CD4+ T cells from blood. These receptors were collected from a man aged 18-30 years with type 1 diabetes.

V and J are TRBV10-3 and TRBJ1-4; 7 bases align to TRBD1. V was pared by 3 bases and J by 5 bases, with 6 bases of the junction left unmatched. This CDR3 is built from 15 residues. CDR1 ENHRY and CDR2 SYGVKD come from the germline V gene. CDR3 sequence (DNA): TGTGCCATCAGTGACGGCACAGGGGACAATGAAAAACTGTTTTTT. Residues: CAISDGTGDNEKLFF.

This clone turned up a few times. Here the CDR3 reads CASSSGRLGEQYF. The CDR3 region has the DNA TGTGCCAGCAGCTCTGGAAGGTTGGGGGAGCAGTACTTC. The chain recombines TRBV7-2 with TRBJ2-7; no reliable D call. CDR3 size: 13 residues. Deletions cut 4 bases from V and 7 bases from J, with 14 bases between. The germline V gene has CDR1 SGHTA and CDR2 FQGNSA.

The rearrangement links TRBV5-1 to TRBJ2-4; 8 bases fit TRBD1. Germline loops: CDR1 SGHRS, CDR2 YFSETQ. With V trimmed by 5 bases and J by 5 bases, 6 bases remained unmatched. The CDR3 length is 14 residues. This chain's CDR3 is CASRTGTGENIQYF. In nucleotides, the CDR3 is TGCGCCAGCAGGACCGGGACAGGAGAAAACATTCAGTACTTC.

This chain links TRBV27 with TRBJ2-5; the match to TRBD2 covers 7 bases. J lost 2 bases, V lost 2 bases, and 5 bases had no gene match. This CDR3 region has 15 residues. In germline, CDR1 is MNHEY, CDR2 SMNVEV (reference sequence). The CDR3 loop is CASSLVGGMQETQYF. In DNA, the CDR3 is TGTGCCAGCAGTTTAGTGGGGGGGATGCAAGAGACCCAGTACTTC.

V gene TRBV25-1 combines with J gene TRBJ2-3; possible D gene TRBD1, 6 bases. Trimming left V 4 bases short and J 6 bases short, with 17 bases between. The CDR3 covers 15 residues. The germline CDR1 and CDR2 sequences are MGHDK and SYGVNS. CDR3 region: CASSVGQVKWDTQYF. As DNA, the CDR3 is TGTGCCAGCAGTGTGGGACAAGTTAAATGGGATACGCAGTATTTT.

CDR3 sequence reads: CAWTHQSAFNSPLHF. Written as DNA, the CDR3 is TGTGCCTGGACCCACCAATCTGCCTTTAATTCACCCCTCCACTTT. The gene calls are TRBV30 and TRBJ1-6; D is ambiguous. Germline CDR1 and CDR2: GTSNPN and SVGIG (reference sequence). The CDR3 covers 15 residues. The germline V and J ends were trimmed by 4 bases and 6 bases, with 16 bases remaining between them.

This clone was seen a handful of times. V is TRBV29-1 and J is TRBJ2-3; the D call may be TRBD1 or TRBD2 (6 bases each). With 2 bases removed from V and 1 base from J, the gap between germline ends came to 13 bases. The CDR3 extends over 15 amino acids. Germline CDR1 is SQVTM and CDR2 is ANQGSEA. The CDR3 bases are TGCAGCGTTGAAACGGGGGCATTTGGCACAGATACGCAGTATTTT. It encodes CSVETGAFGTDTQYF.

This chain links TRBV9 with TRBJ1-2; no clear D. Germline V lookup: CDR1 SGDLS, CDR2 YYNGEE. The CDR3 is made up of 15 amino acids. Trimming removed 0 bases from V and 8 bases from J, with 17 bases in between. The CDR3, as DNA: TGTGCCAGCAGCGTAGAGATGATCAGCTCCTTCGGCTACACCTTC. It yields the protein CASSVEMISSFGYTF.

The chain employs TRBV27 and TRBJ1-5; weak D call: TRBD1 (5 bases). Germline V lookup: CDR1 MNHEY, CDR2 SMNVEV (reference sequence). The CDR3 has 18 residues. The germline V and J ends were trimmed by 6 bases and 4 bases, with 25 bases remaining between them. The CDR3 DNA reads TGTGCCAGCAGATCTGCCCTTACCTGGGGGGGTGAGAATCAGCCCCAGCATTTT. Protein: CASRSALTWGGENQPQHF.

The CDR3 DNA reads TGTGCCAGCAGTCCCCTCCTGGGGGAGAGGGACACTGAAGCTTTCTTT. Amino acids: CASSPLLGERDTEAFF. V is TRBV28 and J is TRBJ1-1; tentatively, D is TRBD1 (5 bases). V was pared by 5 bases and J by 3 bases, with 19 bases between. The germline gives CDR1 MDHEN, CDR2 SYDVKM. The length of the CDR3 is 16 residues.

This chain links TRBV27 with TRBJ1-6; 9 bases map to TRBD1. This CDR3 region has 17 residues. Germline CDR1 is MNHEY and CDR2 is SMNVEV (reference sequence). V shed 5 bases and J 9 bases; nucleotides not matched to a gene: 14. Here the CDR3 DNA reads TGTGCCAGCAGTAAACTTACAGGGGGCATCTTATTTTCACCCCTCCACTTT. Protein sequence: CASSKLTGGILFSPLHF.

The V gene is TRBV4-1, the J gene TRBJ1-2; weak D call: TRBD1 (6 bases). Per the germline V gene, CDR1 is MGHRA and CDR2 is YSYEKL. The CDR3 contains 13 residues. V lost 0 bases and J 5 bases, leaving 7 bases between the germline ends. CDR3 loop: CASSQDRGYGYTF. CDR3 DNA sequence: TGCGCCAGCAGCCAAGACAGGGGTTATGGCTACACCTTC.

In the case of this clone: Other DNA sequences in the same sample also yield this CDR3. The rearrangement links TRBV25-1 to TRBJ2-5; 12 bases align to TRBD2. The CDR3 spans 14 residues. With 6 bases clipped from V and 5 bases from J, the junction kept 4 bases outside the gene matches. Germline V gene sequence: CDR1 MGHDK, CDR2 SYGVNS. CDR3 amino acids: CASRTSGGRETQYF. CDR3 in DNA: TGTGCCAGCAGGACTAGCGGGGGTCGGGAGACCCAGTACTTC.

The V gene is TRBV15, the J gene TRBJ2-5, with D possibly TRBD1 on 6 matching bases. The CDR3 consists of 12 residues. V dropped 3 bases and J dropped 4 bases, with 6 bases sitting between them. Germline V CDR1 and CDR2: LNHNV, YYDKDF (reference sequence). DNA of the CDR3: TGTGCCACCAGCAGGGGGGCAGAGACCCAGTACTTC. The encoded protein is CATSRGAETQYF.

This clone showed up just a few times. This chain connects TRBV7-9 to TRBJ1-1; D is unclear. Trimming removed 10 bases from V and 1 base from J, with 10 bases in between. Germline CDR1 SEHNR, CDR2 FQNEAQ (reference sequence). This CDR3 has 12 residues. The CDR3 is CATASGNTEAFF. Here the CDR3 DNA reads TGTGCCACCGCCTCCGGGAACACTGAAGCTTTCTTT.